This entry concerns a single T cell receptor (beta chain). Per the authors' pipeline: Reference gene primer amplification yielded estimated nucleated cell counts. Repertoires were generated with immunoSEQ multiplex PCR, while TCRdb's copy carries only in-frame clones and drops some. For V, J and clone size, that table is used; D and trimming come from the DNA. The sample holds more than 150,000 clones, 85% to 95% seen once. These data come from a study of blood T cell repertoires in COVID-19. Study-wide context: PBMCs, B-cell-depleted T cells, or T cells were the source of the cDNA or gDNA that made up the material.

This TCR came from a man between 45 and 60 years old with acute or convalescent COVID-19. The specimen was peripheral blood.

The CDR3: CASSVAGTGSNYGYTF. CDR3 nucleotide sequence: TGTGCCAGCAGCGTAGCGGGGACAGGGTCTAACTATGGCTACACCTTC. This sequence joins TRBV9 and TRBJ1-2; 9 bases match TRBD1. Germline V CDR1 and CDR2: SGDLS, YYNGEE. The trim removed 0 bases at V and 0 bases at J, leaving 3 bases unmatched. The CDR3 loop spans 16 amino acids.